The TCR beta chain described here comes from a study of T cell repertoires in cytomegalovirus infection. TCRdb re-called the reads through MiXCR, storing one row per CDR3 protein. The sample contains around 550,000 distinct CDR3 sequences, about 30% of which appear only once. The CDR3 length is 15 residues. In germline, CDR1 is SGHTA, CDR2 FQGNSA. This clonotype was seen only a few times. At one end, the junction sequence differs from germline, possibly due to a read error. The source is a human donor in good health (CMV status not recorded). Some clones in this sample may be carry-over from other donors' samples. This chain links TRBV7-2 with TRBJ1-6; D unclear. Sequenced: PBMCs. The CDR3 DNA is TGTGCCAGCAGCCTAGCCCGCACCCAAAATTCACCCCTCCACTTT. Amino acids: CASSLARTQNSPLHF.